This is a list of T cell receptor beta chains from one sample in a study of T cells in Graves' hyperthyroidism and ophthalmopathy. TCRdb re-called the multiplex PCR reads through MiXCR, storing one row per CDR3 protein. The repertoire holds 160,000 or so distinct CDR3 sequences, 9.4% seen once, with approximately 24% in the top ten. Sequenced input: blood. The receptor set was obtained from a woman between 18 and 30 years old with Graves' hyperthyroidism that later progressed to Graves' ophthalmopathy. CDR3s include the opening cysteine and the closing phenylalanine or tryptophan. D genes are given only for firm matches. Rows may omit the clone size; those that give it use once, few, many or a size class.

17 | few | TRBD1 | TRBJ1-6 | TRBV27 | CACSSLNRGHRNSPLHF | TGTGCCTGCAGTTCCCTAAACAGGGGGCATAGAAATTCACCCCTCCACTTT
15 | few | TRBD2 | TRBJ2-1 | TRBV29-1 | CSGRTSGYSYNERFF | TGCAGCGGACGGACTAGCGGGTACTCCTACAATGAGCGGTTCTTC
13 | many | - | TRBJ1-1 | TRBV2 | CASNQPRDTEAFF | TGTGCCAGCAATCAGCCTAGGGACACTGAAGCTTTCTTT
13 | many | - | TRBJ2-3 | TRBV6-5 | CASSYGSTDTQYF | TGTGCCAGCAGTTACGGCAGCACAGATACGCAGTATTTT
12 | - | - | TRBJ2-1 | TRBV18 | CGNVGNSNEQFF | TGTGGAAATGTGGGGAACAGCAATGAGCAGTTCTTC
18 | - | - | TRBJ1-2 | TRBV19 | CASNPETSFRAHGYGYTF | TGTGCCAGTAATCCAGAAACTTCGTTCCGAGCCCACGGCTATGGCTACACCTTC
11 | - | - | TRBJ2-7 | TRBV5-4 | CASSLSSEQYF | TGTGCCAGCAGCTTGTCAAGCGAGCAGTACTTC
15 | many | TRBD2 | TRBJ2-7 | TRBV6-5 | CASSFGTSGGYEQYF | TGTGCCAGCAGTTTTGGGACTAGCGGGGGATACGAGCAGTACTTC
17 | few | - | TRBJ1-6 | TRBV10-1 | CASSPGSGGSYNSPLHF | TGCGCCAGCAGCCCTGGATCGGGCGGCTCCTATAATTCACCCCTCCACTTT
16 | many | TRBD1 | TRBJ2-1 | TRBV6-1 | CASRADWTGLYNEQFF | TGTGCCAGCAGAGCAGACTGGACAGGCCTTTACAATGAGCAGTTCTTC
13 | many | - | TRBJ1-5 | TRBV6-1 | CASSVRGDQPQHF | TGTGCCAGCAGTGTACGGGGGGATCAGCCCCAGCATTTT
15 | few | TRBD2 | TRBJ2-2 | TRBV30 | CAWSVTGLHTGELFF | TGTGCCTGGAGTGTAACGGGACTACACACCGGGGAGCTGTTTTTT
14 | many | - | TRBJ2-7 | TRBV6-5 | CASSYSGEGDEQYF | TGTGCCAGCAGTTACTCGGGGGAGGGGGACGAGCAGTACTTC
14 | few | - | TRBJ2-5 | TRBV6-1 | CVSSESGFRETQYF | TGTGTCAGCAGTGAATCAGGGTTCCGAGAGACCCAGTACTTC
14 | - | - | TRBJ1-5 | TRBV28 | CASTGGQGHQPQHF | TGTGCCAGCACTGGGGGGCAGGGCCATCAGCCCCAGCATTTT
15 | many | TRBD1 | TRBJ1-1 | TRBV7-9 | CASSNRQGGNTEAFF | TGTGCCAGCAGCAATCGACAGGGTGGGAACACTGAAGCTTTCTTT
16 | many | TRBD2 | TRBJ2-3 | TRBV11-2 | CATKWRYSGRDDTQYF | TGTGCCACCAAATGGAGATATAGCGGGAGGGACGATACGCAGTATTTT
15 | - | TRBD1 | TRBJ2-7 | TRBV7-9 | CASSRPDRGHHEQYF | TGTGCCAGCAGCCGGCCGGACAGGGGGCACCACGAGCAGTACTTC
16 | many | - | TRBJ2-4 | TRBV2 | CASTVSGTRAKNIQYF | TGTGCCAGCACCGTATCGGGAACAAGAGCCAAAAACATTCAGTACTTC
15 | - | TRBD2 | TRBJ2-1 | TRBV5-5 | CASSPIAGGNNEQFF | TGTGCCAGCAGCCCAATAGCGGGAGGGAACAATGAGCAGTTCTTC
14 | - | - | TRBJ2-4 | TRBV6-1 | CASSPRGAKNIQYF | TGTGCCAGCAGTCCCCGCGGGGCCAAAAACATTCAGTACTTC
16 | many | TRBD2 | TRBJ2-7 | TRBV7-8 | CASSLSRASGSYEQYF | TGTGCCAGCAGCTTATCACGCGCTAGCGGATCCTACGAGCAGTACTTC
15 | many | - | TRBJ1-6 | TRBV2 | CASEGMTAANSPLHF | TGTGCCAGTGAGGGGATGACTGCGGCTAATTCACCCCTCCACTTT